The clone carrying this TCR beta chain came up a few times. The data were taken from a study of cytomegalovirus exposure and HLA in healthy donors. Researchers ran the PCR with 60 Vbeta and 13 Jbeta primers. Clones were sequenced by immunoSEQ multiplex PCR, and TCRdb holds only the in-frame ones, with some missing. The table has roughly 200,000 clones, 77% seen once; the top ten hold 3% to 4.5%. V was cut by 0 bases and J by 6 bases, with 10 bases left in between. This CDR3 region has 14 residues. Germline V gives CDR1 SGHDT, CDR2 YYEEEE. The sequence was collected from a woman aged 60-75 years in good health and CMV-seropositive. The chain employs TRBV5-6 and TRBJ2-1; a weak D match, TRBD2 (6 bases). The sequenced material came from PBMCs. The CDR3 here is CASSLDRGGNEQFF. Here the CDR3 DNA reads TGTGCCAGCAGCTTGGATCGGGGAGGCAATGAGCAGTTCTTC.